These T cell receptor beta chains were read from a single sample in a study of shared T cell receptors in the human thymus. TCRdb's table, derived via immunoSEQ multiplex PCR, lists solely in-frame clones and lacks some. The sample carries just under 550,000 clones, more than 75% recorded once. These records were also assigned to another study, of human thymus T cells.

The sample comprised thymocytes. These receptor sequences come from a boy under two years old with a congenital heart defect. Both conserved end residues are part of each CDR3. A D gene is named only where the DNA matches it firmly. Not all rows give a size; the values are once, few, many and, for expanded clones, a class.

V: TRBV9
size: .
D: .
J: TRBJ1-2
DNA: TGTGCCAGCAGCGACGGGTTCCGGGACAATAACTATGGCTACACCTTC
CDR3: CASSDGFRDNNYGYTF

V: TRBV27
size: .
D: .
J: TRBJ2-2
DNA: TGTGCCAGCACCCGGGGGGCGGCGCACACCGGGGAGCTGTTTTTT
CDR3: CASTRGAAHTGELFF

V: TRBV2
size: .
D: TRBD1
J: TRBJ2-7
DNA: TGTGCCAGCAGTGGACAGGGAGAAGTAGAGGAGCAGTACTTC
CDR3: CASSGQGEVEEQYF

V: TRBV27
size: once
D: TRBD1
J: TRBJ2-1
DNA: TGTGCCAGCAGTTCCCCCTGGGACAGGCCCTACAATGAGCAGTTCTTC
CDR3: CASSSPWDRPYNEQFF

V: TRBV27
size: .
D: TRBD1
J: TRBJ1-2
DNA: TGTGCCAGCAGTCCGTACAGGGGGAGGGGCTACACCTTC
CDR3: CASSPYRGRGYTF

V: TRBV6-1
size: .
D: TRBD2
J: TRBJ2-5
DNA: TGTGCCAGCAGTGAAGGAGCGGGAGGGCCGGATGAGACCCAGTACTTC
CDR3: CASSEGAGGPDETQYF

V: TRBV11-2
size: .
D: TRBD2
J: TRBJ2-7
DNA: TGTGCCAGCAGCTCATTCGTCCGACTAGCGGGAGGCGGCGAGCAGTACTTC
CDR3: CASSSFVRLAGGGEQYF

V: TRBV7-9
size: .
D: TRBD2
J: TRBJ2-1
DNA: TGTGCCAGCTCGCCTCGGGTGGCTAGCGGGAGCCTATCGGTTGATGAGCAGTTCTTC
CDR3: CASSPRVASGSLSVDEQFF

V: TRBV7-9
size: few
D: .
J: TRBJ1-2
DNA: TGTGCCAGCAGCCCTGGGCAGGGGAGCTACACCTTC
CDR3: CASSPGQGSYTF

V: TRBV15
size: .
D: TRBD2
J: TRBJ2-7
DNA: TGTGCCACCAGCAACAGCGGGAGGTCCTCCTACGAGCAGTACTTC
CDR3: CATSNSGRSSYEQYF

V: TRBV25-1
size: .
D: TRBD1
J: TRBJ1-2
DNA: TGTGCCAGCAGTGAATCCGGGACAGGGTTTAACTATGGCTACACCTTC
CDR3: CASSESGTGFNYGYTF

V: TRBV4-3
size: .
D: .
J: TRBJ2-3
DNA: TGCGCCAGCAGCCCCAGAAGGCGGGAACTCGGCACAGATACGCAGTATTTT
CDR3: CASSPRRRELGTDTQYF

V: TRBV7-2
size: once
D: .
J: TRBJ2-5
DNA: TGTGCCAGCAGCCTCATGCCTGGGCTTGGGAGGGAGACCCAGTACTTC
CDR3: CASSLMPGLGRETQYF

V: TRBV29-1
size: .
D: TRBD1
J: TRBJ2-5
DNA: TGCAGCGTTGAAACGGATTGGACAGGGGGGATAGAGACCCAGTACTTC
CDR3: CSVETDWTGGIETQYF

V: TRBV9
size: .
D: .
J: TRBJ2-2
DNA: TGTGCCAGCAGCGTAGCTGGGCAGGGCGGCCGTTGGGGGCGGGAGCTGTTTTTT
CDR3: CASSVAGQGGRWGRELFF

V: TRBV28
size: .
D: .
J: TRBJ1-5
DNA: TGTGCCAGCAGTTTAAGGGTAGGGCGCGGGAATCAGCCCCAGCATTTT
CDR3: CASSLRVGRGNQPQHF

V: TRBV18
size: .
D: TRBD1
J: TRBJ2-7
DNA: TGTGCCAGCTCACCATGGGACAGGTCCTACGAGCAGTACTTC
CDR3: CASSPWDRSYEQYF

V: TRBV19
size: .
D: .
J: TRBJ2-1
DNA: TGTGCCAGTAGCCACAGGAGGGACTCTTGGGTTAGCTCCTACAATGAGCAGTTCTTC
CDR3: CASSHRRDSWVSSYNEQFF

V: TRBV4-3
size: .
D: TRBD1
J: TRBJ1-1
DNA: TGCGCCAGCAGCCAAGGGAGGGGGCCGAACACTGAAGCTTTCTTT
CDR3: CASSQGRGPNTEAFF

V: TRBV14
size: .
D: TRBD2
J: TRBJ2-1
DNA: TGTGCCAGCAGCCCCTCCGGGACTAGCGGGGTTGGTGAGCAGTTCTTC
CDR3: CASSPSGTSGVGEQFF

V: TRBV7-9
size: .
D: TRBD2
J: TRBJ2-5
DNA: TGTGCCAGCAGCTCGACTAGCGGGAACAGGGGGCAAGAGACCCAGTACTTC
CDR3: CASSSTSGNRGQETQYF

V: TRBV30
size: few
D: .
J: TRBJ2-7
DNA: TGTGCCTGGAGCGTTGATCGCCCGGGACTTACCAACGAGCAGTACTTC
CDR3: CAWSVDRPGLTNEQYF

V: TRBV7-9
size: .
D: TRBD2
J: TRBJ2-2
DNA: TGTGCCAGCAGCCCCCGGACTAGCGGGAGGGCGTTCGACACCGGGGAGCTGTTTTTT
CDR3: CASSPRTSGRAFDTGELFF

V: TRBV5-1
size: few
D: .
J: TRBJ2-4
DNA: TGCGCCAGCAGCTTGGGAGGGCGGATAGCCAAAAACATTCAGTACTTC
CDR3: CASSLGGRIAKNIQYF

V: TRBV2
size: .
D: TRBD1
J: TRBJ1-4
DNA: TGTGCCAGCACAACGGGACAGGGTAGTGAAAAACTGTTTTTT
CDR3: CASTTGQGSEKLFF

V: TRBV4-3
size: .
D: TRBD2
J: TRBJ2-2
DNA: TGCGCCAGCAGCCCCTCGGGGACTAGCGGGAGGGGTAGTGGCGGGGAGCTGTTTTTT
CDR3: CASSPSGTSGRGSGGELFF

V: TRBV11-2
size: .
D: TRBD1
J: TRBJ2-7
DNA: TGTGCCAGCAGCTTAGCAGGACAGGGCTACGAGCAGTACTTC
CDR3: CASSLAGQGYEQYF

V: TRBV27
size: .
D: .
J: TRBJ2-3
DNA: TGTGCCAGCAGTTCCCCTGGGCTCCGCACAGATACGCAGTATTTT
CDR3: CASSSPGLRTDTQYF

V: TRBV5-1
size: .
D: .
J: TRBJ2-1
DNA: TGCGCCAGCAGCTTGGATCCGGGGATTACCTACAATGAGCAGTTCTTC
CDR3: CASSLDPGITYNEQFF

V: TRBV27
size: .
D: .
J: TRBJ1-2
DNA: TGTGCCAGCCTCCCTTTGTGCTATGGCTACACCTTC
CDR3: CASLPLCYGYTF

V: TRBV4-3
size: once
D: TRBD2
J: TRBJ2-7
DNA: TGCGCCAGCACTAGCGGGAGTAGATCCTACGAGCAGTACTTC
CDR3: CASTSGSRSYEQYF

V: TRBV6-5
size: .
D: .
J: TRBJ2-1
DNA: TGTGCCAGCAGTAACGGAGGGCCCCCCTACAATGAGCAGTTCTTC
CDR3: CASSNGGPPYNEQFF

V: TRBV29-1
size: .
D: TRBD1
J: TRBJ2-1
DNA: TGCAGCGCCTCGTGTCCCGGGACAGGGGTATACAATGAGCAGTTCTTC
CDR3: CSASCPGTGVYNEQFF

V: TRBV4-2
size: .
D: .
J: TRBJ2-1
DNA: TGTGCCAGCAGTCCAAGGTTTAGCGGTGACAATGAGCAGTTCTTC
CDR3: CASSPRFSGDNEQFF

V: TRBV5-1
size: .
D: TRBD2
J: TRBJ2-1
DNA: TGCGCCAGCAGCTTGGGAGAGGCTAGCGGGAGCCTTTGTTATGAGCAGTTCTTC
CDR3: CASSLGEASGSLCYEQFF

V: TRBV15
size: .
D: .
J: TRBJ1-2
DNA: TGTGCCACCAGCCCCTCGACAGGCTATGGCTACACCTTC
CDR3: CATSPSTGYGYTF

V: TRBV29-1
size: .
D: .
J: TRBJ2-2
DNA: TGCAGCGTTGCGGTGAACACCGGGGAGCTGTTTTTT
CDR3: CSVAVNTGELFF

V: TRBV30
size: once
D: TRBD2
J: TRBJ2-4
DNA: TGTGCCTGGAGTGTAACTAGCGGGAGGGCCGGAGCCAAAAACATTCAGTACTTC
CDR3: CAWSVTSGRAGAKNIQYF

V: TRBV7-9
size: .
D: TRBD2
J: TRBJ2-5
DNA: TGTGCCAGCAGCTTAATAGTTACTAGCGCCCGACGAGAGACCCAGTACTTC
CDR3: CASSLIVTSARRETQYF

V: TRBV19
size: once
D: TRBD1
J: TRBJ1-4
DNA: TGTGCCAGTAGGGATACGGGACAGCCTGCAACTAATGAAAAACTGTTTTTT
CDR3: CASRDTGQPATNEKLFF

V: TRBV28
size: .
D: .
J: TRBJ1-5
DNA: TGTGCCAGCAAAGGACTCTGGCCCAAGCGCAATCAGCCCCAGCATTTT
CDR3: CASKGLWPKRNQPQHF

V: TRBV29-1
size: .
D: .
J: TRBJ2-6
DNA: TGCAGCGTTGAAGAGGCGGGCTCTGGGGCCAACGTCCTGACTTTC
CDR3: CSVEEAGSGANVLTF

V: TRBV5-6
size: .
D: TRBD2
J: TRBJ2-1
DNA: TGTGCCAGCAGCAAGGCGGGGGGGAGAGGGGCGGGCCCCTACAATGAGCAGTTCTTC
CDR3: CASSKAGGRGAGPYNEQFF

V: TRBV30
size: .
D: .
J: TRBJ2-1
DNA: TGTGCCTGGAGTGGAATTGTGCTAGTCTTAGGGCAGTTCTTC
CDR3: CAWSGIVLVLGQFF

V: TRBV19
size: .
D: TRBD1
J: TRBJ1-5
DNA: TGTGCCAGTGGTAGCCGGGACAGAGGGTTCAATCAGCCCCAGCATTTT
CDR3: CASGSRDRGFNQPQHF

V: TRBV4-1
size: .
D: .
J: TRBJ1-4
DNA: TGCGCCAGCAGCCAAAGGCGCTGGACAGAGGAAAAACTGTTTTTT
CDR3: CASSQRRWTEEKLFF

V: TRBV13
size: .
D: TRBD2
J: TRBJ2-7
DNA: TGTGCCAGCAGCTCCGACAGTGGACTAGCGGGAGGGCCGGGCTCCTACGAGCAGTACTTC
CDR3: CASSSDSGLAGGPGSYEQYF

V: TRBV16
size: few
D: .
J: TRBJ1-1
DNA: TGTGCCAGCAGCCAGTCGCGGGCAACTGAAGCTTTCTTT
CDR3: CASSQSRATEAFF

V: TRBV28
size: .
D: TRBD1
J: TRBJ1-5
DNA: TGTGCCAGCAGTATCTCTACGACGACAGGGCCCAATCAGCCCCAGCATTTT
CDR3: CASSISTTTGPNQPQHF

V: TRBV5-6
size: once
D: TRBD2
J: TRBJ2-3
DNA: TGTGCCAGCAGCTTGGAGACTAGCGGTCGCACAGATACGCAGTATTTT
CDR3: CASSLETSGRTDTQYF

V: TRBV28
size: .
D: .
J: TRBJ2-1
DNA: TGTGCCAGCAGTCCGAACCACAGGGTGGCTAGCGGAGGGCCATTCAATGAGCAGTTCTTC
CDR3: CASSPNHRVASGGPFNEQFF

V: TRBV7-9
size: .
D: .
J: TRBJ1-1
DNA: TGTGCCAGCAGCTCCAATCCTCGGGCAGGGGCGAACAGCGACACTGAAGCTTTCTTT
CDR3: CASSSNPRAGANSDTEAFF

V: TRBV5-4
size: .
D: TRBD1
J: TRBJ2-3
DNA: TGTGCCAGCAGCTGCAAAACCCTCCGGGACAGGGTGCTAGATACGCAGTATTTT
CDR3: CASSCKTLRDRVLDTQYF

V: TRBV28
size: few
D: TRBD1
J: TRBJ2-1
DNA: TGTGCCAGCAGCCTCCGGGACAGGGCGAGCTCCTACAATGAGCAGTTCTTC
CDR3: CASSLRDRASSYNEQFF